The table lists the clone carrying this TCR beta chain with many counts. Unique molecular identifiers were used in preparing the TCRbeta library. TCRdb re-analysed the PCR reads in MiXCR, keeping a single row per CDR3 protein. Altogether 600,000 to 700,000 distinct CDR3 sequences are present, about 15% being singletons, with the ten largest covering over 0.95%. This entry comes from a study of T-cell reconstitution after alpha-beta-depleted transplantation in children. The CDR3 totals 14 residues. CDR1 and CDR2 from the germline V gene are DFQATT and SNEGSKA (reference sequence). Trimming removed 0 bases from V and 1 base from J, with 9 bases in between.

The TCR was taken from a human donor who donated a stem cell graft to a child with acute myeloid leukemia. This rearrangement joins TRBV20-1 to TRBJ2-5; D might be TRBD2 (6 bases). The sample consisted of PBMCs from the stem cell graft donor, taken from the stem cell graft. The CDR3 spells CSAREGTVQETQYF. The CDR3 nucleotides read TGCAGTGCTAGAGAGGGGACTGTCCAAGAGACCCAGTACTTC.